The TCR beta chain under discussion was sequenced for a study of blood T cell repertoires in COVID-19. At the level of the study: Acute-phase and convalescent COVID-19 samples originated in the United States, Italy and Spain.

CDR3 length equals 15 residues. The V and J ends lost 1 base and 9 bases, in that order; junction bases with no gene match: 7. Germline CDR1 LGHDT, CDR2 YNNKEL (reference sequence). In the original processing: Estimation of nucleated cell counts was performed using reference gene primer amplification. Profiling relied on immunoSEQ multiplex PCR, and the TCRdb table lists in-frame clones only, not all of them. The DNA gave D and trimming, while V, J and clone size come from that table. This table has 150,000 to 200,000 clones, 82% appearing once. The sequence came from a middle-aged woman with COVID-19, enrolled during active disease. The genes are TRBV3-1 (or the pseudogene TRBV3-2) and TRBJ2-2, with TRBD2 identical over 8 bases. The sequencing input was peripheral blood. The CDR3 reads CASSQGAGGIRELFF. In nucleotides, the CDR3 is TGTGCCAGCAGCCAAGGGGCGGGAGGAATTAGGGAGCTGTTTTTT.